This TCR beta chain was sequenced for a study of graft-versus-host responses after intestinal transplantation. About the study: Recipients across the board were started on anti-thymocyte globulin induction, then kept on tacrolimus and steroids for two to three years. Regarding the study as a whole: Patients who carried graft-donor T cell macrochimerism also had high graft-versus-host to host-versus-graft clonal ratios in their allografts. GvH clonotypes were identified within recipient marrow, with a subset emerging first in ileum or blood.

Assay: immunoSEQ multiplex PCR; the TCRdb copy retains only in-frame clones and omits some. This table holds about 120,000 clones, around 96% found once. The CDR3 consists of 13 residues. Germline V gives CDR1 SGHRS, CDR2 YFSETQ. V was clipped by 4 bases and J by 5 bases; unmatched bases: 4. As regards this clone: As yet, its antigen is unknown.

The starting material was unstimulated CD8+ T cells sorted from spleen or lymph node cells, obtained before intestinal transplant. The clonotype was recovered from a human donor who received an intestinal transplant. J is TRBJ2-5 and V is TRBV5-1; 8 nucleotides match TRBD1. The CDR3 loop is CASSPDRDETQYF. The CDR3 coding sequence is TGCGCCAGCAGCCCGGACAGGGATGAGACCCAGTACTTC.